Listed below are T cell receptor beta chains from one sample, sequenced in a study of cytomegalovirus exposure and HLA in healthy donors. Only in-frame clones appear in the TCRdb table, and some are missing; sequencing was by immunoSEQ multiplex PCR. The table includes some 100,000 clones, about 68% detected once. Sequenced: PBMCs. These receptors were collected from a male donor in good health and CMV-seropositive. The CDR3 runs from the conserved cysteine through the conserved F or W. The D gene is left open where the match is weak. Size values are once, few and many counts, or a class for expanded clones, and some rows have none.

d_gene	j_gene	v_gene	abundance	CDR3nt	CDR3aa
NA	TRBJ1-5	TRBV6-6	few	TGTGCCAGCAGTCCCGAGGCACCAGACGCTCAGCCCCAGCATTTT	CASSPEAPDAQPQHF
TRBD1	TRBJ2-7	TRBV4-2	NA	TGTGCCAGCAGCCATAAACAGGGGGCCTCCTACGAGCAGTACTTC	CASSHKQGASYEQYF
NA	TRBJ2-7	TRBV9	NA	TGTGCCAGCAGCTACCAGACAGGATCTGACGAGCAGTACTTC	CASSYQTGSDEQYF
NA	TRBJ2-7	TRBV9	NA	TGTGCCAGCGGGGAGGAAGGATACGAGCAGTACTTC	CASGEEGYEQYF
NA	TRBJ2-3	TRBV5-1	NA	TGCGCCAGCAGCTTGGATACTAGTACTGGTGCGGATACGCAGTATTTT	CASSLDTSTGADTQYF
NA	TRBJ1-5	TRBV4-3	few	TGCGCCAGCAGCCAAGAAGCCCAGAGACACCAGCCCCAGCATTTT	CASSQEAQRHQPQHF
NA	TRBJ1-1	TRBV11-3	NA	TGTGCCAGCAGCCTAGGGACTCTATACGGGGGCACTGAAGCTTTCTTT	CASSLGTLYGGTEAFF
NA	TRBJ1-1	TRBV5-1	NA	TGCGCCAGCAGCTCGCTACAGGGCAACACTGAAGCTTTCTTT	CASSSLQGNTEAFF
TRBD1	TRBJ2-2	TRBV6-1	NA	TGTGCCAGCAGTGAAGTAAGGGCAGGGGGCGCGTTGACCGGGGAGCTGTTTTTT	CASSEVRAGGALTGELFF
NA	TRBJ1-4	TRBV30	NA	TGTGCCTGGAGTGGCGTAAGCACAACTAATGAAAAACTGTTTTTT	CAWSGVSTTNEKLFF
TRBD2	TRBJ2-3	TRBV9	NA	TGTGCCAGCAGCGTGCGACTAGCGGGAGGTACAGATACGCAGTATTTT	CASSVRLAGGTDTQYF
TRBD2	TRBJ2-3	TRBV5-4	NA	TGTGCCAGCACCGGAAATAGCGGGGGGCCTAGCACAGATACGCAGTATTTT	CASTGNSGGPSTDTQYF
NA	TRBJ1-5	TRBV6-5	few	TGTGCCAGCAGCAAAGAGGGTATACGGCCCCAGCATTTT	CASSKEGIRPQHF
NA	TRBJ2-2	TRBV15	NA	TGTGCCACCAGCAGAGAGATGGGACAATTCGGGGAGCTGTTTTTT	CATSREMGQFGELFF
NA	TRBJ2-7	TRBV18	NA	TGTGCCAGCTCACCAAGGTCCCAGGGCCACGAGCAGTACTTC	CASSPRSQGHEQYF
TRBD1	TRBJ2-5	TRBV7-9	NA	TGTGCCAGCAGCCGCGGACAGGGGATGTCAGAGACCCAGTACTTC	CASSRGQGMSETQYF
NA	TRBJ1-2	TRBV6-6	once	TGTGCCAGCAGTCTGGGGGGTCTCGAGTATGGCTACACCTTC	CASSLGGLEYGYTF
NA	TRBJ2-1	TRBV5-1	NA	TGCGCCAGCAGGAAGTCCGGGGGCGGGGGTTACAATGAGCAGTTCTTC	CASRKSGGGGYNEQFF
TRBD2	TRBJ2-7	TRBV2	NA	TGTGCCAGCTCCCCCTTGAGCGGGAGGGCCTACGAGCAGTACTTC	CASSPLSGRAYEQYF
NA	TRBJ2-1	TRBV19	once	TGTGCCAGTAGTCGGCAGGCGACCTACAATGAGCAGTTCTTC	CASSRQATYNEQFF
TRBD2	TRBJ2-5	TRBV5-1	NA	TGCGCCAGCAGCTTGGGGACTAGCCTGCGGGAGACCCAGTACTTC	CASSLGTSLRETQYF
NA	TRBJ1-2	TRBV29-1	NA	TGCAGCGCTGGCCCCGGCGGCGCACCAATTGGCTACACCTTC	CSAGPGGAPIGYTF
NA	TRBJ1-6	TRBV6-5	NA	TGTGCCAGCAGTTCAGGGAGGAATTCACCCCTCCACTTT	CASSSGRNSPLHF
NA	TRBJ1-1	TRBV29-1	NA	TGCAGCGCTACGACATACCAAGAAGCTTTCTTT	CSATTYQEAFF
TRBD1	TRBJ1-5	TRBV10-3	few	TGTGCCACCGCTAATAATGACAGGGATAATGGTCAGCCCCAGCATTTT	CATANNDRDNGQPQHF
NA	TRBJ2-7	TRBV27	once	TGTGCCAGCAGTTTATCCACATCCTACGAGCAGTACTTC	CASSLSTSYEQYF
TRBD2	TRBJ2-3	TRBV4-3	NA	TGCGCCAGCAGCCGATCTAGCGGGGACACAGATACGCAGTATTTT	CASSRSSGDTDTQYF
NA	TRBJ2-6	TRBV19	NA	TGTGCCAGTAGTATCCCAGGGTCTGGGGCCAACGTCCTGACTTTC	CASSIPGSGANVLTF
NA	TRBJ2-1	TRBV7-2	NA	TGTGCCAGCAGCGCAGACCCTAGGAATGAGCAGTTCTTC	CASSADPRNEQFF
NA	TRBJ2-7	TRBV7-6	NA	TGTGCCAGCAACGAGAGGACACCGGAGGCGGGGGAGCAGTACTTC	CASNERTPEAGEQYF
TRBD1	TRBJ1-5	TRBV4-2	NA	TGTGCCAGCAGCTTGGACAGGGCTGGCAATCAGCCCCAGCATTTT	CASSLDRAGNQPQHF
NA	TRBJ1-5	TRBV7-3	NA	TGTGCCAGGCGGGCAGGGGAAAATCAGCCCCAGCATTTT	CARRAGENQPQHF
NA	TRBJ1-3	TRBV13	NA	TGTGCCAGCAGCCCGACAGGAATTAAAGGAAACACCATATATTTT	CASSPTGIKGNTIYF
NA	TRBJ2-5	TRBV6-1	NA	TGTGCCAGCAGCTTAGGACAGGAAGGGGGGGAGACCCAGTACTTC	CASSLGQEGGETQYF
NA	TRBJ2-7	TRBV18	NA	TGTGCCAGCTCACCGATTACAGTGGGTTACTACGAGCAGTACTTC	CASSPITVGYYEQYF
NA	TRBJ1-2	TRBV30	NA	TGTGCCTGGAGCCTCCAAGGGGTTCACACCTTC	CAWSLQGVHTF
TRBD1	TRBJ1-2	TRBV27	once	TGTGCCAGCAGTACTTACAGGGGGCGGGATGGCTACACCTTC	CASSTYRGRDGYTF
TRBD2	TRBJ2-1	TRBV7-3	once	TGTGCCAGCAGCACAACAAACCGGGGGGATGAGCAGTTCTTC	CASSTTNRGDEQFF
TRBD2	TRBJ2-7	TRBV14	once	TGTGCCAGCAGCCAGGGGCGGGGGAGGTACGAGCAGTACTTC	CASSQGRGRYEQYF
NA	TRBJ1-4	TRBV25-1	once	TGTGCCAGCAGTGAATACCCCCGGGGGGCATTGGAGAAACTGTTTTTT	CASSEYPRGALEKLFF
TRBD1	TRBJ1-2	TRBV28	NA	TGTGCCAGCATTTCGGACAGGGGGAAAAACTATGGCTACACCTTC	CASISDRGKNYGYTF
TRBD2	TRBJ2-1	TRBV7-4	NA	TGTGCCAGCAGCTTAGGCTCCCTAGCGGGGGGTCTCCACAATGAGCAGTTCTTC	CASSLGSLAGGLHNEQFF
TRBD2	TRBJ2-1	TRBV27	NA	TGTGCCAGCAGTATCCAGACTAGCGGGGACAATGAGCAGTTCTTC	CASSIQTSGDNEQFF
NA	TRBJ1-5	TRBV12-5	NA	TGTGCTAGTGGTTTGGGGGCAGGTCAGCCCCAGCATTTT	CASGLGAGQPQHF
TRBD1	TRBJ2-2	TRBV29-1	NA	TGCAGCGCCCGGGACAGGAGCGACACCGGGGAGCTGTTTTTT	CSARDRSDTGELFF
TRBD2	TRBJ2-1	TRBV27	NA	TGTGCCAGCAGTTTATTCTCGGCTAGCGGTAGACTCTACAATGAGCAGTTCTTC	CASSLFSASGRLYNEQFF
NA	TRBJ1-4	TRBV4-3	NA	TGCGCCAGCAGCCAAGCCCGGGTTTATTCTGAAAAACTGTTTTTT	CASSQARVYSEKLFF
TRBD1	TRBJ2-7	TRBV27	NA	TGTGCCAGCAGGGTCGGACAGGGGGCTTCCTACGAGCAGTACTTC	CASRVGQGASYEQYF
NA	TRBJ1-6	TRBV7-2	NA	TGTGCCAGCAGCCTAGGTTGGGCACTTGGTTCACCCCTCCACTTT	CASSLGWALGSPLHF
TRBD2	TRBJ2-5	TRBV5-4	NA	TGTGCCAGCCGGGAGGCCTACTTAGACCAAGAGACCCAGTACTTC	CASREAYLDQETQYF
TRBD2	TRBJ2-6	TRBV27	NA	TGTGCCAGCAGTTTATATGCGAGCGGGGTTTCTGGGGCCAACGTCCTGACTTTC	CASSLYASGVSGANVLTF
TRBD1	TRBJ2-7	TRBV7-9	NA	TGTGCCAGCAGCGCCGGGACAGGGCCCTACGAGCAGTACTTC	CASSAGTGPYEQYF
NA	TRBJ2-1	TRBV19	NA	TGTGCCAGTAGTATAGGTTGGAGGGGACTTAGCTCCTACAATGAGCAGTTCTTC	CASSIGWRGLSSYNEQFF
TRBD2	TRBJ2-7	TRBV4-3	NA	TGCGCCAGCAGCCAAGATCTACCCAGCGGGGGAACCTACGAGCAGTACTTC	CASSQDLPSGGTYEQYF
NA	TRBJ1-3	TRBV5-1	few	TGCGCCAGCAGCTTGGAACTGTCGAGCTCTGGAAACACCATATATTTT	CASSLELSSSGNTIYF
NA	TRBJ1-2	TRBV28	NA	TGTGCCAGCAGGGCGGGTAACTATGGCTACACCTTC	CASRAGNYGYTF
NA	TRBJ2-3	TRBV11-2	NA	TGTGCCAGCAGCGGCCTCCGAGGAACAGATACGCAGTATTTT	CASSGLRGTDTQYF